What follows are 27 T cell receptor beta chains derived from one specimen sequenced in a study of T cell changes during pregnancy in multiple sclerosis (dated by TCRdb to the late 2010s). The library was prepared using the immunoSEQ multiplex PCR assay. What TCRdb holds here is the immuneACCESS table cut down to in-frame rearrangements. Part of the clones is not present; checked against another copy, under half of the missing clones reflect an unresolved V gene, and the others are unexplained. The sample table contains approximately 85,000 clones; only one count was recorded for roughly 90% of them. The ten largest clones capture approximately 2.5% of the sample. The sample here was peripheral blood, taken in the first trimester of pregnancy. These receptors were obtained from a female donor with multiple sclerosis, enrolled in a pregnancy study.

The chain employs TRBV30 and TRBJ2-1; D might be TRBD1 (6 bases). Trimming cost V 4 bases and J 0 bases, with 16 bases left between them. The CDR3 spans 16 residues. CDR1 and CDR2 from the germline V gene are GTSNPN and SVGIG (reference sequence). The CDR3: CAWTGVWRSSYNEQFF. The CDR3 nucleotides read TGTGCCTGGACAGGGGTCTGGAGGAGCTCCTACAATGAGCAGTTCTTC.

This clone was detected a few times. This sequence joins TRBV5-8 and TRBJ1-2, with TRBD1 matching 8 bases. Germline assignment: CDR1 SGHTS and CDR2 YDEGEE. V trimming: 5 bases; J trimming: 5 bases; junction bases outside the gene matches: 5. The CDR3 contains 13 residues. The DNA for the CDR3 is TGTGCCAGCAGTTTCGGACAGGGATATGGCTACACCTTC. It translates to CASSFGQGYGYTF.

V and J are TRBV6-1 and TRBJ2-7; 7 nucleotides match TRBD2. V trimming: 10 bases; J trimming: 1 base; junction bases outside the gene matches: 7. The CDR3 length is 13 residues. Germline V CDR1 and CDR2: MNHNS, SASEGT. The chain's CDR3 is CAIAGVRSYEQYF. CDR3 nucleotide sequence: TGTGCCATCGCGGGAGTGAGATCCTACGAGCAGTACTTC.

The gene calls are TRBV7-8 and TRBJ2-7; the match to TRBD2 covers 11 bases. CDR1 SGHVS and CDR2 FQNEAQ come from the germline V gene. The V gene end was trimmed by 4 bases and the J gene end by 7 bases; junction bases not matched to a gene: 15. The CDR3 totals 17 residues. The chain's CDR3 is CASSSSGLRVAGGEQYF. The CDR3, as DNA: TGTGCCAGCAGCTCATCAGGCCTCCGGGTAGCGGGAGGGGAGCAGTACTTC.

The sample holds one count of this clone. This chain uses TRBV6-6 with TRBJ2-3; 9 nucleotides match TRBD2. The CDR3 has 16 residues. The germline V gene has CDR1 MNHNY and CDR2 SVGAGI (reference sequence). The V gene end was trimmed by 6 bases and the J gene end by 9 bases; junction bases not matched to a gene: 16. The chain's CDR3 is CASRPRISGSSETQYF. CDR3 nucleotides: TGTGCCAGCAGACCCCGGATTAGCGGGAGTTCTGAGACGCAGTATTTT.

This clone was seen more than once but under ten times. The chain recombines TRBV28 with TRBJ2-7, with 13 bases aligning to TRBD2. CDR3 length: 17 residues. Germline CDR1 MDHEN, CDR2 SYDVKM. Trimming removed 8 bases from V and 4 bases from J; junction bases left unmatched: 14. The DNA for the CDR3 is TGTGCCAGCGCCGGGACTAGCGGGGTTCCTCCGAGATACGAGCAGTACTTC. It yields the protein CASAGTSGVPPRYEQYF. Combining the CDR3 with reference TRBV28 and TRBJ2-7 gives the whole variable domain DVKVTQSSRYLVKRTGEKVFLECVQDMDHENMFWYRQDPGLGLRLIYFSYDVKMKEKGDIPEGYSVSREKKERFSLILESASTNQTSMYLCASAGTSGVPPRYEQYFGPGTRLTVT.

This clone is a singleton in its sample. This chain uses TRBV13 with TRBJ2-2; TRBD1 might be the D (5 bases). The CDR3 spans 13 residues. Trimming removed 6 bases at V and 7 bases at J, with 12 bases between. CDR1 and CDR2 from the germline V gene are PRHDT and FYEKMQ (reference sequence). This chain's CDR3 is CASRVDRGGELFF. As DNA, the CDR3 is TGTGCCAGCAGAGTCGATAGGGGCGGGGAGCTGTTTTTT.

The J gene is TRBJ1-1, the V gene TRBV9; TRBD1 matches 9 bases. This CDR3 comprises 16 residues. The V gene end was trimmed by 2 bases and the J gene end by 1 base; junction bases not matched to a gene: 6. Germline V gene sequence: CDR1 SGDLS, CDR2 YYNGEE. The CDR3 DNA reads as TGTGCCAGCAGCGTGATTCCGGGACAGGGGAACACTGAAGCTTTCTTT. It codes for CASSVIPGQGNTEAFF. The full variable domain, rest sourced from reference TRBV9 and TRBJ1-1, is DSGVTQTPKHLITATGQRVTLRCSPRSGDLSVYWYQQSLDQGLQFLIQYYNGEERAKGNILERFSAQQFPDLHSELNLSSLELGDSALYFCASSVIPGQGNTEAFFGQGTRLTVV.

The rearrangement uses TRBV2 and TRBJ2-7, with a weak D call TRBD1 (6 bases). CDR1 is SNHLY and CDR2 is FYNNEI in the germline V gene. The V end was cut by 4 bases, the J end by 0 bases, with 10 bases between. The CDR3 runs 14 residues. DNA of the CDR3: TGTGCCAGCAGTGCTGACAGGCCCTCCTACGAGCAGTACTTC. The encoded protein is CASSADRPSYEQYF.

The chain combines TRBV5-5 with TRBJ2-4; 9 bases are shared with TRBD1. The CDR3 sequence is 14 residues long. Germline CDR1 is SGHKS and CDR2 is YYEKEE (reference sequence). Trimming took 4 bases from V and 5 from J; bases not matched to a gene: 4. The DNA for the CDR3 is TGTGCCAGCAGCCTACAGGGGGCGGAAAACATTCAGTACTTC. This translates into CASSLQGAENIQYF.

The V call is TRBV19, the J call TRBJ1-2; TRBD1 matches 7 bases. From germline, CDR1 is LNHDA and CDR2 SQIVND (reference sequence). V lost 8 bases to trimming and J lost 8 bases; unmatched junction nucleotides: 23. The CDR3 has 17 amino acids. DNA of the CDR3: TGTGCCAGTCGCCCCCTCACAGGGGAGCGGTGGATAAGCGGCTACACCTTC. Protein: CASRPLTGERWISGYTF.

In this sample, this clone turned up once. This sequence joins TRBV2 and TRBJ1-6; D remains unclear. Per germline, CDR1 SNHLY and CDR2 FYNNEI. Trimming cost V 8 bases and J 9 bases, with 14 bases left between them. CDR3 size: 13 residues. CDR3 DNA sequence: TGTGCCAGCGACGGCATCAGCGGTTCACCCCTCCACTTT. It codes for CASDGISGSPLHF.

This chain connects TRBV4-3 to TRBJ2-3, with D tentatively TRBD1 (5 bases). CDR3 length: 16 residues. The V and J ends lost 0 bases and 1 base respectively, with 11 bases between them. CDR1 and CDR2 from the germline V gene are LGHNA and YSLEER. The CDR3 spells CASSQDPGRGTDTQYF. In nucleotides, the CDR3 is TGCGCCAGCAGCCAAGATCCGGGCAGGGGCACAGATACGCAGTATTTT.

V gene TRBV7-2 combines with J gene TRBJ2-3; TRBD2 agrees at 7 bases. Germline CDR1 SGHTA, CDR2 FQGNSA. V lost 1 base and J lost 2; bases outside the gene matches: 6. The CDR3 runs to 16 residues. The CDR3 here is CASSLGDSGFTDTQYF. CDR3 nucleotide sequence: TGTGCCAGCAGCTTAGGAGATAGCGGGTTCACAGATACGCAGTATTTT.

This clone was seen once. The rearrangement links TRBV7-8 to TRBJ2-5; 7 bases align to TRBD2. This CDR3 has 14 amino acids. V lost 6 bases to trimming and J lost 2 bases; unmatched junction nucleotides: 6. The V gene's germline CDR1 is SGHVS and CDR2 FQNEAQ. CDR3 region: CASRDLGGQETQYF. The CDR3 bases are TGTGCCAGCAGAGACCTGGGAGGGCAAGAGACCCAGTACTTC.

The chain couples TRBV5-1 to TRBJ2-5; D gene unclear. CDR1 SGHRS and CDR2 YFSETQ come from the germline V gene. The V gene lost 4 bases and the J gene lost 2 bases, with 15 bases spanning the gap. The CDR3 consists of 15 residues. This chain's CDR3 is CASSRLQTLQETQYF. The CDR3 DNA reads TGCGCCAGCAGCAGACTGCAAACTCTACAAGAGACCCAGTACTTC.

The chain carries TRBV5-4 and TRBJ2-1, with D possibly matching TRBD2 (5 bases). Germline V CDR1 and CDR2: SGHNT, YYREEE (reference sequence). The CDR3 sequence is 18 residues long. V was cut by 0 bases and J by 0 bases, with 16 bases left in between. The CDR3 DNA reads TGTGCCAGCAGCTTGGCTAGCTCCTTCTCTAGCTCCTACAATGAGCAGTTCTTC. Translated, it gives CASSLASSFSSSYNEQFF.

The V gene is TRBV6-5, the J gene TRBJ2-2; D is unresolved. The CDR3 runs to 12 residues. The germline V gene encodes CDR1 MNHEY and CDR2 SVGAGI. Trimming removed 6 bases at V and 6 bases at J, with 8 bases between. CDR3 loop: CASRVYPGELFF. The CDR3, as DNA: TGTGCCAGCAGGGTCTATCCCGGGGAGCTGTTTTTT.

This clone was seen a single time. The chain uses TRBV27 and TRBJ2-7; the match to TRBD2 covers 14 bases. CDR3 size: 17 residues. Germline assignment: CDR1 MNHEY and CDR2 SMNVEV (reference sequence). J was trimmed by 12 bases and V by 3 bases; bases with no gene match: 16. CDR3 coding DNA: TGTGCCAGCAGTTTCTCCCGGTCGACTAGCGGGAGGGCTTTGGTGTACTTC. As protein: CASSFSRSTSGRALVYF.

This chain connects TRBV28 to TRBJ2-3; TRBD1 is a possible D gene (6 bases). CDR3 length: 16 amino acids. Per germline, CDR1 MDHEN and CDR2 SYDVKM. V lost 5 bases, J lost 2 bases, and 17 bases lay in between. CDR3 sequence (DNA): TGTGCCAGCAGTCTGTCGGGACAAACTTACACAGATACGCAGTATTTT. It encodes CASSLSGQTYTDTQYF.

This CDR3 reads CASSLASGGTEAFF. As DNA, the CDR3 is TGTGCCAGCAGCTTAGCTTCAGGGGGCACTGAAGCTTTCTTT. The rearrangement joins TRBV7-9 to TRBJ1-1, with 7 bases aligning to TRBD1. V trimming: 0 bases; J trimming: 4 bases; junction bases outside the gene matches: 2. The CDR3 sequence is 14 residues long. Germline CDR1 reads SEHNR; CDR2 reads FQNEAQ (reference sequence).

The chain uses TRBV11-3 and TRBJ2-5; a possible D gene is TRBD2 (5 bases). Trimming shortened V by 4 bases and J by 9 bases, and 15 bases separated the two germline ends. CDR1 and CDR2 from the germline V gene are SGHNT and YENEEA. The CDR3 has 13 residues. As DNA, the CDR3 is TGTGCCAGCAGCTCTAGCCCTCCGAGACCCCAGTACTTC. The encoded protein is CASSSSPPRPQYF.

The V call is TRBV11-2, the J call TRBJ1-4; D remains unclear. The CDR3 extends over 13 amino acids. The germline V gene encodes CDR1 SGHAT and CDR2 FQNNGV. Trimming removed 0 bases from V and 14 bases from J, with 13 bases in between. The CDR3 sequence: CASSLDSGLLLFF. The CDR3 region has the DNA TGTGCCAGCAGCTTAGATTCCGGACTTCTTCTGTTTTTT.

The V and J genes are TRBV9 and TRBJ2-2; D gene unclear. The CDR3 has 15 amino acids. CDR1 and CDR2 from the germline V gene are SGDLS and YYNGEE. The ends were cut back, 0 bases at V and 1 base at J, with 7 bases in the middle. This CDR3 is CASSVGLGNTGELFF. As DNA, the CDR3 is TGTGCCAGCAGCGTAGGGCTAGGGAACACCGGGGAGCTGTTTTTT.

The V gene is TRBV5-4, the J gene TRBJ2-1; D unresolved. Trimming left V 0 bases short and J 7 bases short, with 5 bases between. Germline loops: CDR1 SGHNT, CDR2 YYREEE (reference sequence). The CDR3 loop spans 12 amino acids. The DNA for the CDR3 is TGTGCCAGCAGCTTGGGAGTGAATGAGCAGTTCTTC. Residues: CASSLGVNEQFF.

V usage is TRBV4-2 and J usage is TRBJ2-7; unclear D gene. CDR1 is LGHNA, CDR2 YNFKEQ, per germline. Trimming pared 2 bases from V and 4 bases from J, leaving 9 bases between. CDR3 size: 13 residues. CDR3 residues: CASSQSGPYEQYF. In nucleotides, the CDR3 is TGTGCCAGCAGCCAATCTGGGCCGTACGAGCAGTACTTC.

The chain recombines TRBV19 with TRBJ2-2; 9 bases match TRBD1. Germline V lookup: CDR1 LNHDA, CDR2 SQIVND (reference sequence). After removal of 9 bases from V and 2 bases from J, the junction contained 7 bases not matched to a gene. This CDR3 has 15 residues. CDR3 nucleotide sequence: TGTGCCAGCCTGAACAGGGGGCATAACACCGGGGAGCTGTTTTTT. This translates into CASLNRGHNTGELFF.